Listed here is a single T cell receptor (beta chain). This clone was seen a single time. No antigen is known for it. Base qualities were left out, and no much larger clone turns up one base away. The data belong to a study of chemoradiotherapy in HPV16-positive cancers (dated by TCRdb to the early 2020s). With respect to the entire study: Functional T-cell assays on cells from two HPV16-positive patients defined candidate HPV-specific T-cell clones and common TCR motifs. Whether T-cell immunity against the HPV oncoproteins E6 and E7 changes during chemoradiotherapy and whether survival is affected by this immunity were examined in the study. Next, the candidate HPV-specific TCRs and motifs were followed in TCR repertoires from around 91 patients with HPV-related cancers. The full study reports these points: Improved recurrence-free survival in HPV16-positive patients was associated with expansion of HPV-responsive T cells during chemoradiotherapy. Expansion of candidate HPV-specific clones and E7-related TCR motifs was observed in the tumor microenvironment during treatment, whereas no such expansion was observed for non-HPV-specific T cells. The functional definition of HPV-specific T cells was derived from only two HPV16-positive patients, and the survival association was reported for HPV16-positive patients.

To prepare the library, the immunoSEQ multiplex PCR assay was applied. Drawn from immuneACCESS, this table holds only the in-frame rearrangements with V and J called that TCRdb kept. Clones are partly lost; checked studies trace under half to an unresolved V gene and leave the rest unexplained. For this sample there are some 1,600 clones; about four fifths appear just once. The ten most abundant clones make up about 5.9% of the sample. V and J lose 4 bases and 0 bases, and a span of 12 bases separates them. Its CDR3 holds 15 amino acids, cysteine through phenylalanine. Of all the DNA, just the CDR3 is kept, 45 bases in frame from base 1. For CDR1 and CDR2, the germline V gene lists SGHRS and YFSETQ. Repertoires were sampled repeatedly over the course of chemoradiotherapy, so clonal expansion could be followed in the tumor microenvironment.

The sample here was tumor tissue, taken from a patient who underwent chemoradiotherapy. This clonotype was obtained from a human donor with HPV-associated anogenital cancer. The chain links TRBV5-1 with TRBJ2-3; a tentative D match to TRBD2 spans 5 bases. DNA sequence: TGCGCCAGCAGCCCCGAGACTATTAGCACAGATACGCAGTATTTT. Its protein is CASSPETISTDTQYF.